The next 3 T cell receptor beta chains were all read from a single sample in a study of blood T cell repertoires in COVID-19. Sequencing was performed with immunoSEQ multiplex PCR; in TCRdb, only in-frame clones are kept and a portion is missing. The sample includes under 200,000 clones, more than 75% seen only once; the top ten take 5.6%. Input material: PBMCs or T cells enriched from blood (not recorded which). All receptors come from a man between 35 and 55 years old with acute COVID-19.

This clone has a handful of counts. This rearrangement joins TRBV11-1 to TRBJ2-1; tentatively, D is TRBD2 (5 bases). CDR1 and CDR2 (germline): SGHAT, FQDESV (reference sequence). V dropped 10 bases and J dropped 5 bases, with 21 bases sitting between them. CDR3 size: 15 residues. The CDR3 loop reads CATEPGLLGHNEQFF. Here the CDR3 DNA reads TGTGCCACAGAGCCCGGACTCCTAGGCCACAATGAGCAGTTCTTC.

This chain uses TRBV7-3 with TRBJ1-2; no firm D call. CDR1 is SGHTA and CDR2 is FQGTGA in the germline V gene. This CDR3 has 12 amino acids. The V and J ends lost 4 bases and 9 bases respectively, with 12 bases between them. The CDR3 sequence is CASSSDTSSYTF. CDR3 nucleotide sequence: TGTGCCAGCAGCTCCGACACTTCGAGCTACACCTTC.

This chain links TRBV3-1 (or the pseudogene TRBV3-2) with TRBJ2-7, with D maybe TRBD2 (5 bases). The CDR3 contains 14 residues. Germline CDR1 LGHDT, CDR2 YNNKEL (reference sequence). The V end lost 0 bases, the J end lost 2 bases, and 8 bases lay between the germline ends. The CDR3 region is CASSQDWGAYEQYF. CDR3 sequence (DNA): TGTGCCAGCAGCCAAGATTGGGGAGCCTACGAGCAGTACTTC.